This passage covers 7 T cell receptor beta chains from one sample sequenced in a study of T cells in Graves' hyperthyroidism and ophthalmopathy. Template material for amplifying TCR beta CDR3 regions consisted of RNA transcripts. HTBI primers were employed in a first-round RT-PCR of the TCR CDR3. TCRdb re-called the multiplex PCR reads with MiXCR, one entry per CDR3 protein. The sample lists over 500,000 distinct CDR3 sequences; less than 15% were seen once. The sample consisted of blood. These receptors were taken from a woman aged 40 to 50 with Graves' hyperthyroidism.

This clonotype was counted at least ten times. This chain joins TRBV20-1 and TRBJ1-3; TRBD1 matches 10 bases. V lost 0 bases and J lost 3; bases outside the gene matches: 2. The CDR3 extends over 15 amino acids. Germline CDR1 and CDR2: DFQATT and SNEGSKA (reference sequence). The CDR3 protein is CSARDWDRGGNTIYF. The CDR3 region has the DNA TGCAGTGCTAGAGATTGGGACAGGGGTGGAAACACCATATATTTT.

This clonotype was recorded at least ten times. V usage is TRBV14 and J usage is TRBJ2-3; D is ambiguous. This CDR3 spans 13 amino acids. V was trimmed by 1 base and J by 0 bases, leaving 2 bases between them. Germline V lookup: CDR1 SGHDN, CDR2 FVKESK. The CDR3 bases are TGTGCCAGCAGCCAAGTTAGCACAGATACGCAGTATTTT. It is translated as CASSQVSTDTQYF.

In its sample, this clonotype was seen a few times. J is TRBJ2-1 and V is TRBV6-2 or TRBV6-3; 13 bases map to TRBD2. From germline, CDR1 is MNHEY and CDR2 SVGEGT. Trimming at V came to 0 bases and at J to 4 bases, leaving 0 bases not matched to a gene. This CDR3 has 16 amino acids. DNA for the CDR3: TGTGCCAGCAGTTACTCACTAGCGGGAGGGTACAATGAGCAGTTCTTC. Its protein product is CASSYSLAGGYNEQFF.

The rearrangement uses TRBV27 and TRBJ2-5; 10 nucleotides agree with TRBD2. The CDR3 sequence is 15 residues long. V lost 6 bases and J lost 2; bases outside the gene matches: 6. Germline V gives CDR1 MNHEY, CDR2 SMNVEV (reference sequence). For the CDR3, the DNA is TGTGCCAGCAGCTTGGGGACTAGCGTACAAGAGACCCAGTACTTC. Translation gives CASSLGTSVQETQYF.

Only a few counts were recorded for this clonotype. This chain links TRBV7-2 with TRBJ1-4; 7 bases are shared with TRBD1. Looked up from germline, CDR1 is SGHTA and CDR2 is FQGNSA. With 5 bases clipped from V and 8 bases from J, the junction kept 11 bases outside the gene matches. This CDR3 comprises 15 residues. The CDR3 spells CASSLGTAESEKLFF. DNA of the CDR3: TGTGCCAGCAGCCTCGGGACAGCCGAGAGCGAAAAACTGTTTTTT.

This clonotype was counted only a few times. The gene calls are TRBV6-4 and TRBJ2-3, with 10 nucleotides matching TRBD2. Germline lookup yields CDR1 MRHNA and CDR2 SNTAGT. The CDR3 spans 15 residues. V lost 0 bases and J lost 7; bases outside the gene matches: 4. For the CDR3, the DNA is TGTGCCAGCAGTGACTCCTTTAGCGGGGGGAATACGCAGTATTTT. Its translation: CASSDSFSGGNTQYF.

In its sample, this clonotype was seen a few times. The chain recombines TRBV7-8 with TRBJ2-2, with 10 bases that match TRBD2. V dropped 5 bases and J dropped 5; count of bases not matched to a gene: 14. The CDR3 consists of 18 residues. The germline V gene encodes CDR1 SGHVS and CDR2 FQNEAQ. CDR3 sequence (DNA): TGTGCCAGCAGCCAGGGACTAGCGATCCTGACAGGGACCGGGGAGCTGTTTTTT. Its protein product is CASSQGLAILTGTGELFF.